This is a list of T cell receptor beta chains from one sample in a study of blood T cell repertoires in COVID-19. The protocol was immunoSEQ multiplex PCR, while the TCRdb copy is restricted to in-frame clones and leaves out a portion. This repertoire shows under 300,000 clones, around four fifths found once; its top ten account for roughly 5.8%. The sample taken for sequencing was peripheral blood. The receptor source for this set is a man of 80 years or more with acute or convalescent COVID-19. Both conserved end residues are part of each CDR3. A D gene is named only where the DNA matches it firmly. A clone size is listed for some rows: how often the clone was seen (once, few, many), or a class if it is expanded.

d_call j_call v_call clone_size cdr3_aa cdr3_nt
TRBD1 TRBJ1-1 TRBV5-4 - CASSLKSEGAASKAFF TGTGCCAGCAGCTTGAAAAGTGAGGGGGCGGCATCAAAAGCTTTCTTT
- TRBJ2-3 TRBV9 - CASSGPSLGLTDTQYF TGTGCCAGCAGCGGCCCCTCGTTGGGGCTCACAGATACGCAGTATTTT
- TRBJ1-4 TRBV5-5 - CASSFPGANEKLFF TGTGCCAGCAGCTTCCCAGGGGCTAATGAAAAACTGTTTTTT
- TRBJ2-7 TRBV7-8 few CASSQTASAGYF TGTGCCAGCAGCCAGACGGCGTCGGCAGGGTACTTC
- TRBJ1-1 TRBV3-1/TRBV3-2 - CASSQDLGGTEAFF TGTGCCAGCAGCCAAGATTTGGGAGGCACTGAAGCTTTCTTT
TRBD2 TRBJ2-5 TRBV23-1 - CASSQQGLAGVQETQYF TGCGCCAGCAGTCAACAGGGGTTAGCGGGGGTACAAGAGACCCAGTACTTC
- TRBJ2-7 TRBV5-1 - CASSFPLGEVSYEQYF TGCGCCAGCAGCTTCCCGCTAGGGGAGGTCTCCTACGAGCAGTACTTC
TRBD2 TRBJ2-5 TRBV19 - CASSWGLAGIQETQYF TGTGCCAGTAGTTGGGGACTAGCGGGGATCCAAGAGACCCAGTACTTC
- TRBJ1-1 TRBV3-1/TRBV3-2 once CASSQDGWQVPEAFF TGTGCCAGCAGCCAAGATGGATGGCAGGTCCCTGAAGCTTTCTTT
TRBD2 TRBJ2-3 TRBV10-1 - CASKVRASGGSTDTQYF TGCGCCAGCAAGGTCCGGGCTAGCGGGGGTAGCACAGATACGCAGTATTTT
TRBD1 TRBJ2-6 TRBV7-6 once CASSTYGQASGANVLTF TGTGCCAGCAGCACCTACGGACAGGCCTCTGGGGCCAACGTCCTGACTTTC
- TRBJ2-1 TRBV2 - CASSDRGYNEQFF TGTGCCAGCAGTGACAGGGGATACAATGAGCAGTTCTTC
- TRBJ2-2 TRBV6-4 few CASSDRPGATGELFF TGTGCCAGCAGTGACCGCCCAGGGGCCACCGGGGAGCTGTTTTTT
- TRBJ1-2 TRBV5-1 - CASSLVPGGAGDGYTF TGCGCCAGCAGCTTGGTCCCGGGGGGCGCAGGGGATGGCTACACCTTC
- TRBJ1-2 TRBV6-1 - CASSEGAQDYGYTF TGTGCCAGCAGTGAAGGGGCCCAGGACTATGGCTACACCTTC
TRBD1 TRBJ2-5 TRBV5-1 - CASSLADRAKETQYF TGCGCCAGCAGCTTGGCGGACAGGGCCAAAGAGACCCAGTACTTC
TRBD1 TRBJ2-3 TRBV3-1/TRBV3-2 - CASSYWTGETDTQYF TGTGCCAGCAGCTATTGGACAGGGGAGACAGATACGCAGTATTTT
TRBD2 TRBJ2-1 TRBV7-3 - CASSLLTSTEQFF TGTGCCAGCAGCTTACTGACTAGCACTGAGCAGTTCTTC
TRBD2 TRBJ2-2 TRBV9 - CASSLAGAGSGELFF TGTGCCAGCAGTTTAGCGGGGGCCGGGTCCGGGGAGCTGTTTTTT
- TRBJ2-3 TRBV5-1 - CASSLDSRGDTQYF TGCGCCAGCAGCTTGGACAGCAGGGGAGATACGCAGTATTTT
- TRBJ2-7 TRBV21-1 once CASSICDNRNSEQYF TGTGCCAGCAGCATTTGTGACAACCGAAACTCCGAGCAGTACTTC
- TRBJ1-6 TRBV6-1 - CASSEQGRHSPLHF TGTGCCAGCAGTGAACAGGGTCGGCATTCACCCCTCCACTTT
TRBD2 TRBJ2-7 TRBV14 - CASSQGGGSYEQYF TGTGCCAGCAGCCAAGGGGGGGGGAGCTACGAGCAGTACTTC
- TRBJ1-3 TRBV19 - CASTLGGVHYSGNTIYF TGTGCCAGTACTCTCGGGGGGGTTCATTACTCTGGAAACACCATATATTTT
TRBD2 TRBJ2-7 TRBV5-4 - CASSWGGDSSYEQYF TGTGCCAGCAGCTGGGGGGGGGATAGCTCCTACGAGCAGTACTTC
- TRBJ1-5 TRBV5-5 - CASSLNSYSNQPQHF TGTGCCAGCAGCTTGAACAGCTATAGCAATCAGCCCCAGCATTTT
TRBD1 TRBJ2-4 TRBV28 - CASSGSGQGINIQYF TGTGCCAGCAGTGGTTCGGGACAGGGGATCAACATTCAGTACTTC
TRBD2 TRBJ2-7 TRBV24-1 - CATSGGGSWEEQYF TGTGCCACCAGTGGGGGCGGGAGTTGGGAAGAGCAGTACTTC
- TRBJ2-3 TRBV7-3 - CASSPGGFPSTDTQYF TGTGCCAGCAGCCCCGGAGGGTTTCCTAGCACAGATACGCAGTATTTT
TRBD1 TRBJ1-4 TRBV5-4 few CASRPQGLEEKLFF TGTGCCAGCAGGCCACAGGGGCTGGAGGAAAAACTGTTTTTT
- TRBJ1-2 TRBV29-1 - CSEGEGYTF TGCAGCGAGGGGGAGGGCTACACCTTC
- TRBJ1-3 TRBV30 - CAWSKLGGNTIYF TGTGCCTGGAGTAAATTAGGAGGGAACACCATATATTTT
- TRBJ1-1 TRBV4-1 - CASSQSYGGENTEAFF TGCGCCAGCAGCCAATCTTACGGGGGAGAGAACACTGAAGCTTTCTTT
TRBD1 TRBJ1-1 TRBV5-1 - CASSSGQPPEAFF TGCGCCAGCAGCTCGGGACAGCCACCTGAAGCTTTCTTT
TRBD1 TRBJ1-3 TRBV3-1/TRBV3-2 - CASSRGTGVYF TGTGCCAGCAGCCGGGGGACAGGAGTATATTTT
TRBD2 TRBJ2-2 TRBV28 - CAIGLAGFTGELFF TGTGCCATCGGACTAGCGGGGTTCACCGGGGAGCTGTTTTTT
TRBD1 TRBJ1-2 TRBV3-1/TRBV3-2 - CASSWDSRDYGYTF TGTGCCAGTTCCTGGGACAGCCGGGACTATGGCTACACCTTC
TRBD1 TRBJ1-5 TRBV2 - CASGKTGDNQPQHF TGTGCCAGCGGTAAGACAGGGGACAATCAGCCCCAGCATTTT
- TRBJ2-7 TRBV19 - CASRTGPNSYEQYF TGTGCCAGTAGGACAGGTCCCAACTCCTACGAGCAGTACTTC
TRBD2 TRBJ2-7 TRBV5-1 - CASSLETSRQYF TGCGCCAGCAGCTTGGAGACTAGCAGGCAGTACTTC
TRBD1 TRBJ2-7 TRBV28 - CASSLVGGRYEQYF TGTGCCAGCAGTTTAGTAGGGGGCCGCTACGAGCAGTACTTC
- TRBJ2-7 TRBV9 - CASSVDPSSGEQYF TGTGCCAGCAGCGTAGATCCCTCCTCAGGGGAGCAGTACTTC
- TRBJ1-1 TRBV3-1/TRBV3-2 - CASSQSPTRTEAFF TGTGCCAGCAGCCAGAGTCCCACTCGAACTGAAGCTTTCTTT
- TRBJ2-7 TRBV2 - CASSVSQIGPYEQYF TGTGCCAGCAGTGTGTCGCAGATTGGTCCCTACGAGCAGTACTTC
- TRBJ1-1 TRBV18 once CASSPYRDTEAFF TGTGCCAGCTCACCTTACAGGGACACTGAAGCTTTCTTT
TRBD1 TRBJ2-3 TRBV5-1 - CASRLNGQGGGPTDTQYF TGCGCCAGCAGGCTGAATGGACAGGGTGGCGGCCCGACAGATACGCAGTATTTT